This T cell receptor beta chain was captured by sequencing in a study of beta chain features in type 1 diabetes. The study's findings and limits: For Type 1 diabetes patients, all four CD4+ subsets carried TCRB CDR3s that were moderately but significantly shorter.

Isolated RNA was reverse transcribed in full, so expressed TCRB transcripts were sequenced. An average of approximately 3.6 million reads was obtained for naive, central memory and regulatory T cell samples. Libraries were prepared by immunoSEQ multiplex PCR; TCRdb keeps only in-frame clonotypes and omits some of them. This table has approximately 170,000 clones, approximately 8.4% appearing once. Concerning this clone: Its matching antigen is unknown.

This CDR3 is 16 amino acids long. Germline assignment: CDR1 MNHNS and CDR2 SASEGT. Germline trimming cut 3 bases from V and 4 bases from J; bases unmatched to any gene: 9. Sample: central memory CD4+ T cells from blood. V gene TRBV6-1 combines with J gene TRBJ2-1, with 7 bases matching TRBD2. This receptor was obtained from a woman between 18 and 29 years old in good health. Here the CDR3 DNA reads TGTGCCAGCAGTGATTCGGCATCGGGAGGATACAATGAGCAGTTCTTC. Translating gives CASSDSASGGYNEQFF.